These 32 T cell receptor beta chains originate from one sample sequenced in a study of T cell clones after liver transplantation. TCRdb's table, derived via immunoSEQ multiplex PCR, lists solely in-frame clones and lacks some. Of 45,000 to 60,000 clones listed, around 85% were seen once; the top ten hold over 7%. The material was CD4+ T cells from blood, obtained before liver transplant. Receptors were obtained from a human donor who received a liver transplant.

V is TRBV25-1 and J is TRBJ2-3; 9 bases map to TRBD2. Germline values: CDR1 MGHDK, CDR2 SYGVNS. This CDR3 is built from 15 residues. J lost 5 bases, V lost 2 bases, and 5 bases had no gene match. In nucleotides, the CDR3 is TGTGCCAGCAGTGAAAAGCGGGAGGTTAGAGATACGCAGTATTTT. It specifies CASSEKREVRDTQYF.

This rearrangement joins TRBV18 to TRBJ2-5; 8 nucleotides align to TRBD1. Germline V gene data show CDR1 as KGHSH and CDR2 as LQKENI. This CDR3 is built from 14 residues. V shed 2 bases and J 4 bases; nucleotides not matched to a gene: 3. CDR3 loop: CASSPGQGRETQYF. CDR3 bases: TGTGCCAGCTCACCAGGACAGGGACGAGAGACCCAGTACTTC.

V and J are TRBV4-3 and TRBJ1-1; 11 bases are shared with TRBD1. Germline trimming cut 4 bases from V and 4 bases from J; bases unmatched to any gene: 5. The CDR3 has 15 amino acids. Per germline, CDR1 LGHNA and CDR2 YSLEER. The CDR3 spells CASSRTGTGGTEAFF. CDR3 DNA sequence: TGCGCCAGCAGCCGAACCGGGACAGGGGGCACTGAAGCTTTCTTT.

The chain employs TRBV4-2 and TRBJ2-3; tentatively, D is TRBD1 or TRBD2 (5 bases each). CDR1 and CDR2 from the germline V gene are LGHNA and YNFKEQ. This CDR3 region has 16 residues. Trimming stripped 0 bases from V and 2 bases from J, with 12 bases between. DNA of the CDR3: TGTGCCAGCAGCCAAGACCTGGGGGAAAACACAGATACGCAGTATTTT. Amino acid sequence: CASSQDLGENTDTQYF.

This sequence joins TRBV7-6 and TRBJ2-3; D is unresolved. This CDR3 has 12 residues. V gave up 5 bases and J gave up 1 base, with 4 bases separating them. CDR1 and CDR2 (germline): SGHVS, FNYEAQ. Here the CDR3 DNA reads TGTGCCAGCAGCACCGGCACAGATACGCAGTATTTT. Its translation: CASSTGTDTQYF.

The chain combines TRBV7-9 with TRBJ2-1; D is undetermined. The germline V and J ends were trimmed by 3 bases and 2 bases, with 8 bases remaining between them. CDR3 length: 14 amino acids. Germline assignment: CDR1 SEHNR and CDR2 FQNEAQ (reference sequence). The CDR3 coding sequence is TGTGCCAGCAGCTTGAGCGCCACCTACAATGAGCAGTTCTTC. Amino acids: CASSLSATYNEQFF.

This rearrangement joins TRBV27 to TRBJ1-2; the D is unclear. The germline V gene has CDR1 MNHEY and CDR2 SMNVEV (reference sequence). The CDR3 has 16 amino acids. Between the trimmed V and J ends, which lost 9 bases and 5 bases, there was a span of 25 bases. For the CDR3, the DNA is TGTGCCAGTAAGACTGGCTCGGCTAACTGGGGTTATGGCTACACCTTC. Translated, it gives CASKTGSANWGYGYTF.

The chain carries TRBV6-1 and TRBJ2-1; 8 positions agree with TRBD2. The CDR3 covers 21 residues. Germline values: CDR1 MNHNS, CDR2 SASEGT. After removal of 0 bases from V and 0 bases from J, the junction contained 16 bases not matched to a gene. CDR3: CASSEAWARAGDSSSYNEQFF. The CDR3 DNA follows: TGTGCCAGCAGTGAAGCGTGGGCAAGAGCGGGGGATTCCAGCTCCTACAATGAGCAGTTCTTC.

This CDR3 reads CASSQELDSVGYTF. The CDR3 DNA reads TGTGCCAGCAGCCAAGAGTTGGATTCAGTGGGCTACACCTTC. The V and J genes are TRBV5-5 and TRBJ1-2; the D is unclear. Trimming took off 4 bases at V and 8 bases at J, with 18 bases between the two ends. Germline V lookup: CDR1 SGHKS, CDR2 YYEKEE (reference sequence). CDR3 length: 14 amino acids. The variable domain in full, with the rest retrieved from reference TRBV5-5 and TRBJ1-2, is DAGVTQSPTHLIKTRGQQVTLRCSPISGHKSVSWYQQVLGQGPQFIFQYYEKEERGRGNFPDRFSARQFPNYSSELNVNALLLGDSALYLCASSQELDSVGYTFGSGTRLTVV.

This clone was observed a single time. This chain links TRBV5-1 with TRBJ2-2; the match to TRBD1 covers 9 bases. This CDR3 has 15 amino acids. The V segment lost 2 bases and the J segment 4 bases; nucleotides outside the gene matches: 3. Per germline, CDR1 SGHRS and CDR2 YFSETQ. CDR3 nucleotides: TGCGCCAGCAGCTTCGGGACAGGGCGCACCGGGGAGCTGTTTTTT. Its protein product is CASSFGTGRTGELFF. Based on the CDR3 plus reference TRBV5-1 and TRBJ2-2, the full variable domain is KAGVTQTPRYLIKTRGQQVTLSCSPISGHRSVSWYQQTPGQGLQFLFEYFSETQRNKGNFPGRFSGRQFSNSRSEMNVSTLELGDSALYLCASSFGTGRTGELFFGEGSRLTVL.

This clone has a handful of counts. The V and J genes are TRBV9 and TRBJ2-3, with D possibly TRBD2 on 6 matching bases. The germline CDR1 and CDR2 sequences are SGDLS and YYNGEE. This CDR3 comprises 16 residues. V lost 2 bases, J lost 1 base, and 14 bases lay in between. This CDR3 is CASSVGLLGGTDTQYF. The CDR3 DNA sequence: TGTGCCAGCAGCGTGGGACTTCTAGGAGGCACAGATACGCAGTATTTT. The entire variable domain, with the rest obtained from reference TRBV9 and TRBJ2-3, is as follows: DSGVTQTPKHLITATGQRVTLRCSPRSGDLSVYWYQQSLDQGLQFLIQYYNGEERAKGNILERFSAQQFPDLHSELNLSSLELGDSALYFCASSVGLLGGTDTQYFGPGTRLTVL.

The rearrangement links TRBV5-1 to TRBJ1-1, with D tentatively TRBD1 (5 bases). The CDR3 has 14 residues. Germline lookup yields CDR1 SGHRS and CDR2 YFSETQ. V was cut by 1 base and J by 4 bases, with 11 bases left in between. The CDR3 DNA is TGCGCCAGCAGCTTGTTAGGGAGGGGCACTGAAGCTTTCTTT. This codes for CASSLLGRGTEAFF.

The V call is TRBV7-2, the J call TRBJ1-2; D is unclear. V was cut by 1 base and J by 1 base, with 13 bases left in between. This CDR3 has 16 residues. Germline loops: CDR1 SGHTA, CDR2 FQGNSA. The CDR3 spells CASSLGPTRINYGYTF. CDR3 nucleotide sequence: TGTGCCAGCAGCTTAGGCCCCACCCGAATTAACTATGGCTACACCTTC.

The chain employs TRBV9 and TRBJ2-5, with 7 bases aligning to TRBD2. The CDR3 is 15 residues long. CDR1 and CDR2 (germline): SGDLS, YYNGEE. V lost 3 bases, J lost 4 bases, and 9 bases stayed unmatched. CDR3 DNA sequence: TGTGCCAGCAGCGGCGGACTAGATCGGGGAGAGACCCAGTACTTC. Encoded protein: CASSGGLDRGETQYF.

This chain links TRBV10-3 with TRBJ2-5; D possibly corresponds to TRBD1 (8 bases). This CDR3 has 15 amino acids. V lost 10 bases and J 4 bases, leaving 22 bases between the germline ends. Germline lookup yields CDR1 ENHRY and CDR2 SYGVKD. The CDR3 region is CASASTGEGTETQYF. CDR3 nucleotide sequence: TGTGCCAGCGCGTCGACAGGGGAGGGAACAGAGACCCAGTACTTC.

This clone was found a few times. CDR3 nucleotide sequence: TGTGCCAGCAGCCTGAATGCGGCCCCAACCCAAGAGACCCAGTACTTC. This gives the protein CASSLNAAPTQETQYF. The chain employs TRBV7-2 and TRBJ2-5; D is undetermined. The CDR3 spans 16 residues. The V gene's germline CDR1 is SGHTA and CDR2 FQGNSA. The germline V and J ends were trimmed by 5 bases and 1 base, with 17 bases remaining between them.

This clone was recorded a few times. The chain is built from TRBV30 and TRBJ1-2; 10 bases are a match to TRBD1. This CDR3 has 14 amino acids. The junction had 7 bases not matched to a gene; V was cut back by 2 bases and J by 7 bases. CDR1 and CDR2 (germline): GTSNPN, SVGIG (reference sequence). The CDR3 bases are TGTGCCTGGAGTCGGGACAGGGGAATGCGTGGCTACACCTTC. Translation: CAWSRDRGMRGYTF.

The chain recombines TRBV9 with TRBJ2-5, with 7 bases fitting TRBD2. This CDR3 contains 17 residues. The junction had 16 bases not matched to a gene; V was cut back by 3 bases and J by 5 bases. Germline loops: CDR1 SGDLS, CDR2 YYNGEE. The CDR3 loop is CASSEGRRGGRGETQYF. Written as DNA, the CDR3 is TGTGCCAGCAGCGAGGGGCGAAGGGGCGGGAGAGGGGAGACCCAGTACTTC. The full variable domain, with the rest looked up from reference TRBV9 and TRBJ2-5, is DSGVTQTPKHLITATGQRVTLRCSPRSGDLSVYWYQQSLDQGLQFLIQYYNGEERAKGNILERFSAQQFPDLHSELNLSSLELGDSALYFCASSEGRRGGRGETQYFGPGTRLLVL.

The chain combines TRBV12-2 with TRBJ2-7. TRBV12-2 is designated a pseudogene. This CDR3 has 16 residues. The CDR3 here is CASRFLSEKPNYEQYF. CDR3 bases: TGTGCAAGTCGCTTTCTCTCAGAAAAGCCGAATTACGAGCAGTACTTC.

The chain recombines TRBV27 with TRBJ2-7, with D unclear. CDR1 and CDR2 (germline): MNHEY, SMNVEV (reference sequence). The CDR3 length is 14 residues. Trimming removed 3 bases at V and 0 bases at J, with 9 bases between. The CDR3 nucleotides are TGTGCCAGCAGTTTCGGCGCTACCTCCTACGAGCAGTACTTC. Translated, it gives CASSFGATSYEQYF.

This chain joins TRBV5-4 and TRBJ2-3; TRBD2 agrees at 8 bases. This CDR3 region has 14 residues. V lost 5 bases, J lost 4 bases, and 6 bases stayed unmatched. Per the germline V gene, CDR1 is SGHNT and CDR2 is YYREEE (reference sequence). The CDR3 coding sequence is TGTGCCAGCAGGAGCGGGGGCCGCCCAGATACGCAGTATTTT. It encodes CASRSGGRPDTQYF.

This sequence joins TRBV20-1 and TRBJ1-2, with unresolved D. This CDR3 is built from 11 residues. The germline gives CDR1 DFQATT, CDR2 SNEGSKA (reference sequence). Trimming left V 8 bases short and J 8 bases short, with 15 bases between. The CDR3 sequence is CSLNLYGGYTF. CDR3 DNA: TGCAGTCTGAATCTGTATGGAGGCTACACCTTC.

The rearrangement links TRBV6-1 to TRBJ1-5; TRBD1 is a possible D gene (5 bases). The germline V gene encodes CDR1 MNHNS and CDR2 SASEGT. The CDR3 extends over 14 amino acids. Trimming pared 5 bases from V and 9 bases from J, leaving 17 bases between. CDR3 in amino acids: CASSMTAPGAPQHF. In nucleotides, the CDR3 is TGTGCCAGCAGTATGACCGCACCTGGGGCGCCCCAGCATTTT.

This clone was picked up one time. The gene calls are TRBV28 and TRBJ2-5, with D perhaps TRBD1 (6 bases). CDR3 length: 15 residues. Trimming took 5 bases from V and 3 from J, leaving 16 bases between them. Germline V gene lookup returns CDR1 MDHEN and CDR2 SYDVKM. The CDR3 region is CASSPPGGQKETQYF. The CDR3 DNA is TGTGCCAGCAGTCCCCCTGGCGGACAGAAAGAGACCCAGTACTTC. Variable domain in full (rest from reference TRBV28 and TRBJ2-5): DVKVTQSSRYLVKRTGEKVFLECVQDMDHENMFWYRQDPGLGLRLIYFSYDVKMKEKGDIPEGYSVSREKKERFSLILESASTNQTSMYLCASSPPGGQKETQYFGPGTRLLVL.

The DNA of the CDR3 is TGCGCCAGCAGCACTACAGGTCAGAGGTCGGAGACCCAGTACTTC. Translating gives CASSTTGQRSETQYF. The chain is built from TRBV5-1 and TRBJ2-5; D might be TRBD1 (5 bases). CDR1 and CDR2 (germline): SGHRS, YFSETQ. The CDR3 is 15 amino acids. V lost 4 bases to trimming and J lost 5 bases, with 18 bases between them.

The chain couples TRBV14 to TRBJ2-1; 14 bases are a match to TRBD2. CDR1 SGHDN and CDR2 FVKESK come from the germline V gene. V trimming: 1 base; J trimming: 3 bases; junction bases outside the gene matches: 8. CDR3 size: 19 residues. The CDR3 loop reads CASSQVRLAGGRFYNEQFF. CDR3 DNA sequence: TGTGCCAGCAGCCAAGTGCGACTAGCGGGGGGGCGGTTCTACAATGAGCAGTTCTTC.

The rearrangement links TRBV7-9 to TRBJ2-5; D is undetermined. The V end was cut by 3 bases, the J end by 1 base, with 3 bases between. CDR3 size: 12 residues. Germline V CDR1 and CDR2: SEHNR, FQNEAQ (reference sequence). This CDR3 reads CASSFPQETQYF. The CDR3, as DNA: TGTGCCAGCAGCTTCCCCCAAGAGACCCAGTACTTC.

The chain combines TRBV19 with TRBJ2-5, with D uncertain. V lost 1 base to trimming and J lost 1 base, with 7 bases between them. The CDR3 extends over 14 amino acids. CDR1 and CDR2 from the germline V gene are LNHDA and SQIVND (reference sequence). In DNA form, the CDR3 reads TGTGCCAGTAGTATAGGCGGTAGCCAAGAGACCCAGTACTTC. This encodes CASSIGGSQETQYF. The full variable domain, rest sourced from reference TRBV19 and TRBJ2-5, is DGGITQSPKYLFRKEGQNVTLSCEQNLNHDAMYWYRQDPGQGLRLIYYSQIVNDFQKGDIAEGYSVSREKKESFPLTVTSAQKNPTAFYLCASSIGGSQETQYFGPGTRLLVL.

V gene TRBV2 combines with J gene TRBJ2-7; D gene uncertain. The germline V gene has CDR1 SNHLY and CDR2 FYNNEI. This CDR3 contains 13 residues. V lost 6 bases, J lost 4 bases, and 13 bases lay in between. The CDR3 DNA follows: TGTGCCAGCAGGGATAACAGAGTTTACGAGCAGTACTTC. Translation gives CASRDNRVYEQYF.

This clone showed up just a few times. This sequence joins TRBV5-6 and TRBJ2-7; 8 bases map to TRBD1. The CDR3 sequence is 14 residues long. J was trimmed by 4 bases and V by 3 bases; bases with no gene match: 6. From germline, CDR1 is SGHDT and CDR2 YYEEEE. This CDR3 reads CASSSGQAWYEQYF. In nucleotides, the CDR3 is TGTGCCAGCAGCTCGGGACAGGCGTGGTACGAGCAGTACTTC.

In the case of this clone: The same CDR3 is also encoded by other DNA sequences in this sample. The CDR3 here is CASSVGGRETQYF. In nucleotides, the CDR3 is TGTGCCAGCAGCGTGGGGGGGCGTGAGACCCAGTACTTC. The chain joins TRBV9 to TRBJ2-5; tentative D call: TRBD2 (7 bases). CDR1 is SGDLS and CDR2 is YYNGEE in the germline V gene. This CDR3 comprises 13 residues. Trimming pared 2 bases from V and 5 bases from J, leaving 10 bases between.

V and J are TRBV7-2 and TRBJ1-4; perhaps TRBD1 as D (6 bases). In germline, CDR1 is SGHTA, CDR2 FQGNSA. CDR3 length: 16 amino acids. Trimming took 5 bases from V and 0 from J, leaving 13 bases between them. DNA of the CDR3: TGTGCCAGCAGCCTACACGGACAGCCAACTAATGAAAAACTGTTTTTT. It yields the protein CASSLHGQPTNEKLFF.